This T cell receptor (beta chain) was recorded in a study of cytomegalovirus exposure and HLA in healthy donors. Points from the study as a whole: The CMV antigen specificity of a few CMV-associated chains was confirmed through in vitro analysis. CMV serostatus was the only immune exposure information that was available. Later analysis associated a missense DCLRE1C variant with TCR beta V- and J-gene trimming.

J gave up 4 bases and V 1 base, and 3 bases lay outside the gene matches. The CDR3 covers 15 residues. Germline loops: CDR1 MNHNS, CDR2 SASEGT. 60 Vbeta and 13 Jbeta primers were used in PCR. Clones were read by immunoSEQ multiplex PCR, and TCRdb kept only the in-frame ones, dropping some. The data hold around 150,000 clones, with 70% to 85% observed a single time. Each donor was nominally healthy when sampled (though unrecorded immune exposures were likely). This clone has a handful of counts. No antigen is known for it. This sequence was found in a man aged 35-49 years in good health and CMV-seronegative. The rearrangement links TRBV6-1 to TRBJ2-1; 8 nucleotides match TRBD2. The sequenced sample consisted of PBMCs. The CDR3 DNA reads as TGTGCCAGCAGTGAAGGACTAGCGAATTACAATGAGCAGTTCTTC. It translates to CASSEGLANYNEQFF.